The T cell receptor (beta chain) under discussion was sequenced for a study of blood T cell repertoires in COVID-19. Assay used: immunoSEQ multiplex PCR; TCRdb lists only in-frame clones, some missing. The table lists 200,000 to 250,000 clones, about nine tenths of them singletons. This clone occurred a few times. Germline V gene data show CDR1 as MNHEY and CDR2 as SVGAGI. After removal of 5 bases from V and 8 bases from J, the junction contained 6 bases not matched to a gene. CDR3 length: 15 residues. This TCR was recovered from a woman aged 25 to 39 who had recovered from COVID-19. The sample was PBMCs or T cells enriched from blood (not recorded which). This rearrangement joins TRBV6-5 to TRBJ1-6; 10 bases match TRBD1. The CDR3 sequence is CASSTSGTGDSPLHF. CDR3 DNA sequence: TGTGCCAGCAGTACTTCCGGGACAGGGGATTCACCCCTCCACTTT.